A single T cell receptor (beta chain) is shown here with its context. The antigen remains undetermined. The data originate from a study of CD4 T cells in relation to SARS-CoV-2 and coronaviruses. Study-wide background: PBMCs were cultured with antigen for about eleven days before TCR beta sequencing. The negative reference was HIV-1 Nef peptide pool or peptide-free culture. Findings and caveats of the study: Monoreactive clones expanded significantly more to SARS-CoV-2 than crossreactive clones did.

This CDR3 is 14 amino acids long. Looked up from germline, CDR1 is SGHRS and CDR2 is YFSETQ. Trimming removed 0 bases at V and 4 bases at J, with 10 bases between. Data came from immunoSEQ multiplex PCR; TCRdb stores just in-frame clones and leaves some out. The repertoire includes about 29,000 clones, more than 70% of them detected once, and roughly an eighth sits in the top ten. Unexposed donor CD4+ T cells date from about 2010-2019, before the COVID-19 pandemic. CD4+ T cells were isolated from the cells after around eleven days of culture. Source material: CD4+ T cells from PBMCs, cultured in vitro. The rearrangement uses TRBV5-1 and TRBJ2-5; a possible D gene is TRBD1 (5 bases). This clonotype was obtained from a human donor in good health. The CDR3 coding sequence is TGCGCCAGCAGCTTGGCTCAGGGTAGAGAGACCCAGTACTTC. Protein: CASSLAQGRETQYF.